This T cell receptor (beta chain) was recorded in a study of PD-L1 blockade in urothelial cancer. For the study at large: When patients started atezolizumab in about 2014, it was given at 1,200 mg intravenously every 3 weeks. Median blood clonality was around 0.08, with about 86,000 unique TCRs. Earlier, patients had received 0 to 3 chemotherapy regimens.

The time point here: pretreatment peripheral blood. The CDR3 is 17 amino acids. CDR1 SEHNR and CDR2 FQNEAQ come from the germline V gene (reference sequence). J was trimmed by 10 bases and V by 4 bases; bases with no gene match: 16. The assay was immunoSEQ multiplex PCR, and TCRdb's table has in-frame clones only and misses some. Of about 57,000 clones listed, more than 80% are singletons. The genes are TRBV7-9 and TRBJ1-6, with 7 bases fitting TRBD1. The sequence was collected from a man in his 70s with urothelial cancer. Sample: PBMCs, taken around atezolizumab (anti-PD-L1) treatment. Here the CDR3 reads CASSSPKGAPFGSPLHF. The CDR3 bases are TGTGCCAGCAGCTCCCCCAAGGGGGCCCCATTCGGGTCACCCCTCCACTTT.